The rows below give T cell receptor beta chains drawn from one sample of a study of T cell repertoires in cytomegalovirus infection. A single record per CDR3 protein comes from TCRdb applying MiXCR to the reads. Counted here are about 900,000 distinct CDR3 sequences, about a third occurring once; the ten biggest clones make up around 15%. No antigen is known for these receptors. The sequencing used cultured CD8+ T cells from PBMCs, collected from culture after CMV antigen stimulation. All receptors derive from a human donor in good health (CMV status not recorded). Some clones in this sample may be carry-over from other donors' samples. CDR3s include the opening cysteine and the closing phenylalanine or tryptophan. A D gene is named only where the DNA matches it firmly. Size values are once, few and many counts, or a class for expanded clones, and some rows have none.

J gene | V gene | clone size | D gene | CDR3 protein | CDR3 DNA
TRBJ2-6 | TRBV27 | few | . | CASSPRGRTSGANVLTF | TGTGCCAGCAGTCCTCGGGGACGAACCTCTGGGGCCAACGTCCTGACTTTC
TRBJ1-2 | TRBV7-8 | many | TRBD1 | CASREATGQPGYTF | TGTGCCAGCAGAGAAGCGACAGGGCAGCCTGGCTACACCTTC
TRBJ2-6 | TRBV5-4 | . | . | CASSLVSSGANVLTF | TGTGCCAGCAGCTTGGTGTCATCTGGGGCCAACGTCCTGACTTTC
TRBJ1-2 | TRBV2 | once | . | CASSGRLLYGYTF | TGTGCCAGCAGTGGACGGTTGTTATATGGCTACACCTTC
TRBJ1-3 | TRBV12-3/TRBV12-4 | . | . | CASSTREAGGTIYF | TGTGCCAGCAGTACGCGTGAAGCCGGGGGCACCATATATTTT
TRBJ2-3 | TRBV6-1 | few | . | CASSELRQPAADTQYF | TGTGCCAGCAGTGAACTTCGCCAACCTGCGGCGGATACGCAGTATTTT
TRBJ2-1 | TRBV19 | many | . | CASSIAIGGNEQFF | TGTGCCAGTAGTATAGCTATTGGGGGGAATGAGCAGTTCTTC
TRBJ1-1 | TRBV7-9 | few | . | CASSAGKTEAFF | TGTGCCAGCAGTGCAGGGAAGACTGAAGCTTTCTTT
TRBJ1-2 | TRBV7-8 | many | . | CASRPDVAGYGYTF | TGTGCCAGCAGGCCTGACGTGGCAGGCTATGGCTACACCTTC
TRBJ2-7 | TRBV11-3 | . | TRBD1 | CASSSRTGNTYEQYF | TGTGCCAGCAGCTCCCGGACAGGGAACACCTACGAGCAGTACTTC
TRBJ2-2 | TRBV9 | few | . | CASSGSSLFF | TGTGCCAGCAGCGGTTCCTCTCTGTTTTTT
TRBJ2-7 | TRBV28 | . | TRBD1 | CASSSPVGTGTEQYF | TGTGCCAGCAGCTCCCCGGTGGGGACAGGGACCGAGCAGTACTTC
TRBJ1-2 | TRBV27 | . | . | CASSLLGGGGYTF | TGTGCCAGCAGTTTATTAGGCGGGGGAGGCTACACCTTC
TRBJ2-2 | TRBV10-3 | many | . | CAIRQGAGELFF | TGTGCCATCAGACAGGGAGCCGGGGAGCTGTTTTTT
TRBJ2-5 | TRBV19 | few | . | CASSMGQETQYF | TGTGCCAGTAGTATGGGACAAGAGACCCAGTACTTC
TRBJ2-3 | TRBV4-1 | . | . | CASTPFVGTSDTQYF | TGTGCCAGCACCCCCTTCGTGGGGACTTCAGATACGCAGTATTTT
TRBJ1-6 | TRBV20-1 | few | . | CSARAEGSINSPLHF | TGCAGTGCTAGAGCGGAAGGGTCGATTAATTCACCCCTCCACTTT